Here is one T cell receptor (beta chain) with its context. This clone occurred once. Its antigen remains undetermined. Per-base qualities were not stored, and no clone one base away is much larger. TCRbeta CDR3 regions were amplified from genomic DNA by means of the immunoSEQ Assay, a bias-controlled multiplex PCR. The original methods were these. Within the assay, amplification of reference gene primers was used to estimate how many nucleated cells each sample contained. To quantify the absolute abundance of each unique TCRbeta CDR3 rearrangement, sequence reads were collapsed and filtered. For each sample, productive Simpson clonality was calculated as the square root of Simpson's diversity index across productive rearrangements. The immuneACCESS repertoire file appears here via TCRdb, limited to in-frame rearrangements. These files lack a portion of the clones; in checked studies, under half of the deficit traces to unresolved V genes, and the cause of the others is not known. V and J calls and clone size are as listed in that table; D and trimming were resolved from the DNA. The sample table contains around 94,000 clones; only one count was recorded for about 90% of them. The top ten constitute roughly 5.6% of the sample.

The CDR3, cysteine through phenylalanine, is 15 amino acids long. The sequence is cut down to CDR3 DNA, 45 bases in frame from base 1. V lost 4 bases and J lost 2 bases; the stretch between them is 14 bases long. Sequences LGHDT (CDR1) and YNNKEL (CDR2) are obtained from the germline V gene (reference sequence). The data stem from a study of blood T cell repertoires in COVID-19 (dated by TCRdb to about 2020). Regarding the complete study: Collaborator samples came from the United States, Italy and Spain and covered acute and convalescent phases of COVID-19. The material from the prospective study consisted of cDNA or gDNA derived from T cells, B-cell-depleted T cells, or PBMCs. Nearly every sample came with metadata listing a de-identified subject ID, COVID-19 status, age in years and sex. Deeply sampled blood TCRbeta repertoires from subjects exposed to, actively infected with, or recovered from COVID-19 were included in the dataset. Samples were obtained from the ongoing ImmuneRACE study (first 160 participants) and from roughly 1,300 subjects provided by 6 global collaborators. The repertoires were released in a freely available public database meant as a resource for research on the immune response to SARS-CoV-2. Where HLA class I and class II types were available, the types were taken from metadata supplied by the sample provider, not from assay-based typing.

One collaborating source in Seattle enrolled patients during active infection and followed them longitudinally through the course of disease. Collaborating institutions collected whole blood in K2EDTA tubes following their own protocols. For TCRbeta analysis, collaborators shipped samples as frozen whole blood, isolated PBMCs, or DNA extracted from either of those sample types. Overall study outcomes, separate from this receptor: How much clinical and demographic metadata was included differed by source and by participant, and the metadata was provided uncurated.

Input material: peripheral blood. The chain is encoded by TRBV3-1 (or the pseudogene TRBV3-2) joined to TRBJ1-2, with no confident D gene call. The receptor was derived from a woman aged 50 to 65 with COVID-19, enrolled during active disease. The nucleotide sequence reads as follows: TGTGCCAGCAGCCTTTCCTCAACACAGAACTATGGCTACACCTTC. This yields the protein CASSLSSTQNYGYTF.